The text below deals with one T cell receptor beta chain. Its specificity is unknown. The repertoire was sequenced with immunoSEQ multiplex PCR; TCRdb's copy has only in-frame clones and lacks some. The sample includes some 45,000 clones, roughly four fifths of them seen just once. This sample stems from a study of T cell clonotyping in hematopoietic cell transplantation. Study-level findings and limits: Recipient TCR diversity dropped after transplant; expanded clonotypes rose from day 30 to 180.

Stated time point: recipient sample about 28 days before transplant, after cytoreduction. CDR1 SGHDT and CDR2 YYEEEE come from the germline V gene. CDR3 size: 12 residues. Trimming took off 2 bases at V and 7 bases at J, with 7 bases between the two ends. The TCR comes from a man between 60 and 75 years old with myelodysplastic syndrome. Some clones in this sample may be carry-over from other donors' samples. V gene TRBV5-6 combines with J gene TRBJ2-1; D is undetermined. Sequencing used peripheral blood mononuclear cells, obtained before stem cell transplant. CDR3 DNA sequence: TGTGCCAGCAGCTTAGCGACGAATGAGCAGTTCTTC. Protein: CASSLATNEQFF.